The 5 T cell receptor beta chains listed next were all sequenced from one sample in a study of T cells after yellow fever vaccination. Using its own MiXCR run on the 5' RACE reads, TCRdb lists one record per CDR3 protein. This sample has 500,000 to 650,000 distinct CDR3 sequences; 9% to 15% occur once, and the top ten carry about 15%. The source material was PBMCs, sampled on the day of the yellow fever booster vaccination. The receptors originated from a young man who received the YFV17D yellow fever vaccine.

This clonotype has at least ten counts. This sequence joins TRBV7-9 and TRBJ1-5; D unresolved. Trimming cost V 5 bases and J 0 bases, with 11 bases left between them. CDR1 SEHNR and CDR2 FQNEAQ come from the germline V gene (reference sequence). This CDR3 region has 15 residues. The CDR3 here is CASSPDGYSNQPQHF. Here the CDR3 DNA reads TGTGCCAGCAGCCCCGACGGTTATAGCAATCAGCCCCAGCATTTT.

The chain joins TRBV20-1 to TRBJ2-3; 8 nucleotides line up with TRBD2. The CDR3 consists of 15 residues. From germline, CDR1 is DFQATT and CDR2 SNEGSKA (reference sequence). J gave up 3 bases and V 0 bases, and 5 bases lay outside the gene matches. The CDR3 DNA follows: TGCAGTGCTAGAGATCCGGGAGGGCGGACAGATACGCAGTATTTT. Translated, it gives CSARDPGGRTDTQYF.

This clonotype appeared a few times. This chain connects TRBV5-1 to TRBJ2-2; 7 bases match TRBD1. The V gene end was trimmed by 4 bases and the J gene end by 2 bases; junction bases not matched to a gene: 5. The CDR3 has 15 amino acids. CDR1 is SGHRS and CDR2 is YFSETQ in the germline V gene. The CDR3 DNA reads as TGCGCCAGCAGCACCCGACAGGGTAACACCGGGGAGCTGTTTTTT. It yields the protein CASSTRQGNTGELFF.

This clonotype was seen more than once but under ten times. The chain employs TRBV12-3 or TRBV12-4 and TRBJ2-7; D is possibly TRBD1 (5 bases). Trimming pared 3 bases from V and 5 bases from J, leaving 11 bases between. The CDR3 runs to 13 residues. The CDR3 nucleotides are TGTGCCAGCAGTTTCAGGGTTCTCAACGAGCAGTACTTC. Translated, it gives CASSFRVLNEQYF.

This clonotype was detected a few times. The chain joins TRBV5-4 to TRBJ2-7; 7 bases fit TRBD2. V gave up 4 bases and J gave up 6 bases; unmatched junction bases: 13. CDR3 length: 15 amino acids. Germline values: CDR1 SGHNT, CDR2 YYREEE (reference sequence). CDR3 sequence (DNA): TGTGCCAGCAGCCCCACGGGCGGGAGTTTCGGCGAGCAGTACTTC. Translated, it gives CASSPTGGSFGEQYF.